This is a list of T cell receptor beta chains from one sample in a study of T-cell reconstitution after alpha-beta-depleted transplantation in children. TCRdb ran MiXCR on the PCR reads and lists one entry per CDR3 protein. This table holds about 350,000 distinct CDR3 sequences, about an eighth found once. Source: PBMCs, taken from the stem cell graft. These TCRs come from a human donor who donated a stem cell graft to a child with Fanconi anemia. Both conserved end residues are part of each CDR3. Each record gives: V gene, clone size, D gene, J gene, CDR3 DNA, CDR3 protein. The D gene is left open where the match is weak. Not all rows give a size; the values are once, few, many and, for expanded clones, a class.

TRBV4-3	NA	NA	TRBJ2-5	TGCGCCAGCAGCCAAGGGACCGGGACAAAAGGGGGTGAGACCCAGTACTTC	CASSQGTGTKGGETQYF
TRBV5-1	few	NA	TRBJ1-1	TGCGCCAGCAGCTTGACTTTAGGGAGGAGCACTGAAGCTTTCTTT	CASSLTLGRSTEAFF
TRBV20-1	few	NA	TRBJ1-2	TGCAGTGCCGAAAGGGTCGGCTATGGCTACACCTTC	CSAERVGYGYTF
TRBV7-9	many	NA	TRBJ1-2	TGTGCCAGCAGCTTAGATGTGTCCGTCGGGGGCTACACCTTC	CASSLDVSVGGYTF
TRBV28	few	NA	TRBJ2-6	TGTGCCAGCAGTAATACAGGTTCTGGGGCCAACGTCCTGACTTTC	CASSNTGSGANVLTF
TRBV6-1	many	TRBD1	TRBJ1-6	TGTGCCAGCAGTCAAGCCAGGGGGGCGGGTCCACCCCTCCACTTT	CASSQARGAGPPLHF
TRBV4-3	few	NA	TRBJ1-4	TGCGCCAGCAGCCAAGGCCCGGGACATTTCATGGAGGCAACTAATGAAAAACTGTTTTTT	CASSQGPGHFMEATNEKLFF
TRBV12-3/TRBV12-4	few	NA	TRBJ1-1	TGTGCCAGCAGTTTTAATAAGTGGATGAACACTGAAGCTTTCTTT	CASSFNKWMNTEAFF
TRBV27	few	NA	TRBJ2-5	TGTGCCAGCAGTGATCAAGAGACCCAGTACTTC	CASSDQETQYF
TRBV5-6	NA	TRBD2	TRBJ2-3	TGTGCCAGCAGCCAGGACGGACTAGCGGACCCCACAGATACGCAGTATTTT	CASSQDGLADPTDTQYF
TRBV12-3/TRBV12-4	few	NA	TRBJ1-5	TGTGCCAGCAGTTTCTCAGGGCAACGGGGGCCCCAGCATTTT	CASSFSGQRGPQHF
TRBV5-1	many	NA	TRBJ2-2	TGCGCCAGCAGCCCCCTCGGCGCCGGGGAGCTGTTTTTT	CASSPLGAGELFF
TRBV24-1	NA	NA	TRBJ2-5	TGTGCCACCAGTGATTCTAGCAGGGAAGAGACCGAGTACTTC	CATSDSSREETEYF
TRBV28	few	NA	TRBJ1-1	TGTGCCAGCAGTTTTACGGGACAGAACACTGAAGCTTTCTTT	CASSFTGQNTEAFF
TRBV5-5	many	NA	TRBJ1-1	TGTGCCAGCAGGGATTACACTGAAGCTTTCTTT	CASRDYTEAFF
TRBV6-6	few	NA	TRBJ1-5	TGTGCCAGCAGTTACTCAGACATCAGGCCCCAGCATTTT	CASSYSDIRPQHF
TRBV4-3	many	NA	TRBJ2-1	TGCGCCAGCAGCCTCCCAGTCTACCGGGACTCCCCCTACAATGAGCAGTTCTTC	CASSLPVYRDSPYNEQFF
TRBV2	NA	TRBD2	TRBJ2-1	TGTGCCAGCAGCCCCGGACTAGCGGGGTCAGGTGAGCAGTTCTTC	CASSPGLAGSGEQFF
TRBV5-1	NA	TRBD1	TRBJ2-7	TGCGCCAGCAGCCAGGGGGTTGGTTCCTACGAGCAGTACTTC	CASSQGVGSYEQYF
TRBV29-1	many	NA	TRBJ2-2	TGCAGCGTTCCAGCGTCCCTTAACACCGGGGAGCTGTTTTTT	CSVPASLNTGELFF
TRBV20-1	NA	NA	TRBJ1-1	TGCAGTGCTCCTACTATTCTCGAGAACACTGAAGCTTTCTTT	CSAPTILENTEAFF
TRBV11-2	NA	NA	TRBJ2-1	TGTGCCAGCAGCTTAGAATGGGGGCGGGGTGAGCAGTTCTTC	CASSLEWGRGEQFF
TRBV12-3/TRBV12-4	NA	NA	TRBJ1-5	TGTGCCAGCAGTTTATCGGGGGGCAGGGGAAGCAATCAGCCCCAGCATTTT	CASSLSGGRGSNQPQHF
TRBV12-3/TRBV12-4	NA	NA	TRBJ2-7	TGTGCCAGCAGGGCCAGGGACGAGCAGTACTTC	CASRARDEQYF
TRBV4-2	NA	TRBD1	TRBJ1-2	TGTGCCAGCAGCCACACGACAGGGGAAAACTATGGCTACACCTTC	CASSHTTGENYGYTF
TRBV2	many	NA	TRBJ1-1	TGTGCCAGCAGTGAGTTTTTCAAATCTGAAGACACGAACACTGAAGCTTTCTTT	CASSEFFKSEDTNTEAFF
TRBV19	few	NA	TRBJ2-3	TGTGCCAGTAGTATCTTGGGGGCCTTACCACCCACAGATACGCAGTATTTT	CASSILGALPPTDTQYF
TRBV3-1	few	NA	TRBJ2-1	TGTGCCAGCAGCCAAGAGAGTGACAGGCCCTACAATGAGCAGTTCTTC	CASSQESDRPYNEQFF
TRBV4-3	NA	NA	TRBJ2-7	TGCGCCAGCAGCCAAAGTCCGGGGAGTACCTACGAGCAGTACTTC	CASSQSPGSTYEQYF
TRBV7-6	many	NA	TRBJ2-6	TGTGCCAGCAGCTTAGGGGGCGGTGCCGCCTCTGGGGCCAACGTCCTGACTTTC	CASSLGGGAASGANVLTF
TRBV5-1	NA	TRBD1	TRBJ1-6	TGCGCCAGCAGCTCGGGAGACAGGGGATATGGTTCACCCCTCCACTTT	CASSSGDRGYGSPLHF
TRBV6-2/TRBV6-3	NA	NA	TRBJ1-1	TGTGCCAGCAGTGGTTGGTCAGCTCGGAACACTGAAGCTTTCTTT	CASSGWSARNTEAFF
TRBV5-1	NA	NA	TRBJ2-6	TGCGCCAGCAGCCCGGAAGGGCACTCTGGGGCCAACGTCCTGACTTTC	CASSPEGHSGANVLTF
TRBV12-3/TRBV12-4	NA	NA	TRBJ1-1	TGTGCCAGCATCAAGAGGGGTGGGACTCACACTGAAGCTTTCTTT	CASIKRGGTHTEAFF
TRBV4-3	few	TRBD1	TRBJ2-5	TGCGCCAGCAGCCACGGACAGGGCTGGGGAGAGACCCAGTACTTC	CASSHGQGWGETQYF
TRBV20-1	NA	TRBD1	TRBJ1-4	TGCAGTGCGTGGGACAGGGCGGGGGAAAAACTGTTTTTT	CSAWDRAGEKLFF
TRBV10-2	NA	TRBD2	TRBJ2-3	TGCGCCAGCAGTCAGACACTAGCGGGGGGGCTCGCAGATACGCAGTATTTT	CASSQTLAGGLADTQYF
TRBV24-1	many	TRBD1	TRBJ2-1	TGTGCCACCAGTGCCCCTCGACAGGGGCGGGCAGATGAGCAGTTCTTC	CATSAPRQGRADEQFF
TRBV5-1	few	NA	TRBJ2-3	TGCGCCAGCAGCTTTGGGGCGCCGGGAGATACGCAGTATTTT	CASSFGAPGDTQYF
TRBV5-1	few	NA	TRBJ2-3	TGCGCCAGCAGCTTGGAGCTGGCCGGGGGAAATACGCAGTATTTT	CASSLELAGGNTQYF
TRBV7-2	NA	NA	TRBJ2-3	TGTGCCAGCAGCTTAGCCAGGGATACAGATACGCAGTATTTT	CASSLARDTDTQYF
TRBV20-1	NA	NA	TRBJ1-3	TGCAGTGCCGCGCCCGGGACCGACTCTGGAAACACCATATATTTT	CSAAPGTDSGNTIYF
TRBV12-2	NA	NA	TRBJ2-5	TGTGCAATCACGTTCCAAACTAAAGAGACCCAGTACTTC	CAITFQTKETQYF
TRBV10-1	few	NA	TRBJ2-2	TGCGCCAGCAGTTTTGCGGGGGCCACCGGGGAGCTGTTTTTT	CASSFAGATGELFF
TRBV4-2	few	NA	TRBJ2-4	TGTGCCAGCAGGGGAGGGGGGGGTAGAGACATTCAGTACTTC	CASRGGGGRDIQYF
TRBV18	many	NA	TRBJ1-5	TGTGCCAGCTCACCCTTTCGAACAGATAGCAATCAGCCCCAGCATTTT	CASSPFRTDSNQPQHF
TRBV2	NA	NA	TRBJ2-2	TGTGCCAGCAACAGGGAGGCCACCGGGGAGCTGTTTTTT	CASNREATGELFF
TRBV5-1	many	NA	TRBJ2-3	TGCGCCAGCAGCTTGGCTACAGAAGGAGATACGCAGTATTTT	CASSLATEGDTQYF
TRBV20-1	NA	NA	TRBJ2-1	TGCAGTGCTAGATCGGCTAGTCGGTTCTACAATGAGCAGTTCTTC	CSARSASRFYNEQFF
TRBV7-8	NA	TRBD1	TRBJ1-5	TGTGCTTCGGGAGGGACAGGAGACCGACTTGGCAATCAGCCCCAGCATTTT	CASGGTGDRLGNQPQHF
TRBV29-1	few	NA	TRBJ1-2	TGCAGCGTTGATACGGTAGACTATGGCTACACCTTC	CSVDTVDYGYTF
TRBV7-9	few	NA	TRBJ1-1	TGTGCCAGCAGCATGCGACAGTTTGAAGCTTTCTTT	CASSMRQFEAFF
TRBV18	many	NA	TRBJ2-7	TGTGCCAGCAGCCCTAGGGGGTACGAGCAGTACTTC	CASSPRGYEQYF
TRBV6-6	many	NA	TRBJ1-6	TGTGCCAGCAAAAACAGGAATTCACCCCTCCACTTT	CASKNRNSPLHF
TRBV20-1	few	NA	TRBJ1-5	TGCAGTGCTAGTCGCAGGGGATATAGCAATCAGCCCCAGCATTTT	CSASRRGYSNQPQHF
TRBV14	NA	NA	TRBJ1-1	TGTGCCAGCAGCCAAGAGTTGGGAGTCGGTAACACTGAAGCTTTCTTT	CASSQELGVGNTEAFF
TRBV5-8	NA	TRBD1	TRBJ1-1	TGTGCCAGCAGAGTTGCCCGACAGGGGGCATTTAACACTGAAGCTTTCTTT	CASRVARQGAFNTEAFF
TRBV29-1	NA	NA	TRBJ1-2	TGCAGCGTTATGACATCCTATGGCTACACCTTC	CSVMTSYGYTF
TRBV29-1	few	NA	TRBJ1-1	TGCAGCGGGGGAGAGGGCCAAGCCGAAGCTTTCTTT	CSGGEGQAEAFF